These 28 T cell receptor beta chains originate from one sample sequenced in a study of T cells after yellow fever vaccination. TCRdb reprocessed the 5' RACE reads via MiXCR and lists one record per CDR3 protein. The sample holds approximately 300,000 distinct CDR3 sequences, approximately 7% seen once. Source: PBMCs, taken about 49 days after the first yellow fever vaccination. The receptor source for this set is a man aged 18-30 years who received the YFV17D yellow fever vaccine.

This clonotype was seen ten or more times. The V call is TRBV24-1, the J call TRBJ2-5; 7 bases map to TRBD1. The CDR3 is 15 amino acids. Germline CDR1 KGHDR, CDR2 SFDVKD. J lost 1 base, V lost 5 bases, and 6 bases had no gene match. The CDR3 DNA reads as TGTGCCACCAGTGGGGGCAGGGGGATCCAAGAGACCCAGTACTTC. The encoded protein is CATSGGRGIQETQYF.

This clonotype was counted a few times. The V gene is TRBV20-1, the J gene TRBJ2-3; D is ambiguous. The CDR3 runs to 14 residues. Trimming took off 0 bases at V and 3 bases at J, with 10 bases between the two ends. Germline-derived CDR1 and CDR2 are DFQATT and SNEGSKA (reference sequence). The CDR3 loop reads CSARDLRQTDTQYF. The CDR3 region has the DNA TGCAGTGCTAGAGATCTTCGGCAGACAGATACGCAGTATTTT.

V usage is TRBV6-6 and J usage is TRBJ1-1, with 8 bases identical to TRBD1. Trimming cost V 7 bases and J 8 bases; bases outside gene matches: 9. The V gene's germline CDR1 is MNHNY and CDR2 SVGAGI (reference sequence). This CDR3 contains 13 residues. CDR3 coding DNA: TGTGCCAGCACCGACTTCGGGACAGGAGAAGCTTTCTTT. Translating gives CASTDFGTGEAFF.

This clonotype was recorded at least ten times. J is TRBJ2-4 and V is TRBV12-3 or TRBV12-4; D unresolved. Trimming took 3 bases from V and 3 from J, leaving 9 bases between them. The CDR3 has 14 amino acids. CDR3 nucleotides: TGTGCCAGCAGTTTGGGTTCGGTCAAAAACATTCAGTACTTC. Its protein product is CASSLGSVKNIQYF.

This clonotype has at least ten counts. The chain combines TRBV4-1 with TRBJ2-7; TRBD1 matches at 9 bases. The CDR3 contains 13 residues. The germline V gene has CDR1 MGHRA and CDR2 YSYEKL. With 3 bases clipped from V and 5 bases from J, the junction kept 2 bases outside the gene matches. In DNA form, the CDR3 reads TGCGCCAGCAGCCAGAGACAGGGGGACGAGCAGTACGTC. This encodes CASSQRQGDEQYV.

Only a few counts were recorded for this clonotype. This sequence joins TRBV6-1 and TRBJ1-3; D unclear. The V end lost 5 bases, the J end lost 2 bases, and 16 bases lay between the germline ends. This CDR3 spans 16 amino acids. The germline V gene encodes CDR1 MNHNS and CDR2 SASEGT. The CDR3: CASSYSDSTAGNTIYF. The CDR3 DNA follows: TGTGCCAGCAGTTACAGCGACTCCACGGCTGGAAACACCATATATTTT.

This chain links TRBV20-1 with TRBJ1-1, with D possibly matching TRBD1 (5 bases). The CDR3 contains 13 residues. V was pared by 3 bases and J by 6 bases, with 14 bases between. Per the germline V gene, CDR1 is DFQATT and CDR2 is SNEGSKA (reference sequence). The CDR3 spells CSAREAGVPEAFF. The CDR3 bases are TGCAGTGCTAGGGAAGCGGGGGTCCCTGAAGCTTTCTTT.

This clonotype has a handful of counts. The rearrangement uses TRBV19 and TRBJ1-5, with D unclear. From germline, CDR1 is LNHDA and CDR2 SQIVND (reference sequence). This CDR3 contains 15 residues. V was cut by 5 bases and J by 0 bases, with 11 bases left in between. The CDR3 sequence: CASSWRFDSNQPQHF. The CDR3 DNA reads as TGTGCCAGTAGTTGGAGGTTTGATAGCAATCAGCCCCAGCATTTT.

Note on this clonotype: A clone one base away is much larger, so this may be a read error. The chain is built from TRBV12-3 or TRBV12-4 and TRBJ2-2, with no clear D. V lost 5 bases to trimming and J lost 4 bases, with 11 bases between them. The CDR3 spans 14 residues. CDR3 DNA sequence: TGTGCCAGCAGTGAGGAAATGAGCACCGGGGAGCTGTTTTTT. Translation gives CASSEEMSTGELFF.

The V call is TRBV29-1, the J call TRBJ2-5; unclear D gene. CDR1 is SQVTM and CDR2 is ANQGSEA in the germline V gene. The CDR3 has 12 amino acids. Between the trimmed V and J ends, which lost 8 bases and 0 bases, there was a span of 10 bases. The CDR3 region is CSFSVNQETQYF. CDR3 nucleotides: TGCAGCTTTTCAGTAAACCAAGAGACCCAGTACTTC. Based on the CDR3 plus reference TRBV29-1 and TRBJ2-5, the full variable domain is SAVISQKPSRDICQRGTSLTIQCQVDSQVTMMFWYRQQPGQSLTLIATANQGSEATYESGFVIDKFPISRPNLTFSTLTVSNMSPEDSSIYLCSFSVNQETQYFGPGTRLLVL.

This clonotype was recorded at least ten times. V usage is TRBV7-2 and J usage is TRBJ2-1, with a tentative D call TRBD1 (6 bases). Per the germline V gene, CDR1 is SGHTA and CDR2 is FQGNSA. V dropped 5 bases and J dropped 1 base, with 15 bases sitting between them. The CDR3 is made up of 16 amino acids. The CDR3 region has the DNA TGTGCCAGCAGCCGATACAGGGCTACTTCCTACAATGAGCAGTTCTTC. This sequence encodes CASSRYRATSYNEQFF.

This clonotype occurred a few times. This chain links TRBV27 with TRBJ1-5; D is undetermined. Germline loops: CDR1 MNHEY, CDR2 SMNVEV (reference sequence). Trimming stripped 7 bases from V and 2 bases from J, with 12 bases between. This CDR3 comprises 14 residues. CDR3 residues: CASKISMGNQPQHF. In nucleotides, the CDR3 is TGTGCCAGCAAAATCTCTATGGGCAATCAGCCCCAGCATTTT.

The CDR3 spells CASSLGVPAEAFF. In DNA form, the CDR3 reads TGTGCCAGCAGCTTGGGGGTTCCGGCTGAAGCTTTCTTT. The chain uses TRBV5-5 and TRBJ1-1; D not certain. The CDR3 length is 13 residues. From germline, CDR1 is SGHKS and CDR2 YYEKEE (reference sequence). Trimming cost V 0 bases and J 6 bases, with 9 bases left between them.

In its sample, this clonotype was seen many times. V is TRBV12-3 or TRBV12-4 and J is TRBJ2-1; 8 bases agree with TRBD1. The CDR3 contains 14 residues. J lost 4 bases, V lost 5 bases, and 4 bases had no gene match. This CDR3 reads CASSPRTGYNEQFF. The DNA for the CDR3 is TGTGCCAGCAGTCCGCGGACAGGGTACAATGAGCAGTTCTTC.

The chain combines TRBV5-1 with TRBJ2-3; TRBD1 agrees at 11 bases. Germline V gene data show CDR1 as SGHRS and CDR2 as YFSETQ. The CDR3 loop spans 16 amino acids. Trimming cost V 2 bases and J 2 bases; bases outside gene matches: 4. The CDR3 spells CASSFRGQGATDTQYF. The DNA for the CDR3 is TGCGCCAGCAGCTTCCGCGGACAGGGGGCCACAGATACGCAGTATTTT.

With respect to this clonotype: Just one base apart from a much larger clone, this may be a read error. The CDR3 spells CACSTGRGEETQYF. CDR3 nucleotides: TGCGCCTGCAGCACCGGACGCGGGGAAGAGACCCAGTACTTC. The V gene is TRBV5-1, the J gene TRBJ2-5, with D perhaps matching TRBD2 (6 bases). The CDR3 has 14 residues. Germline loops: CDR1 SGHRS, CDR2 YFSETQ.

This clonotype has at least ten counts. The chain uses TRBV24-1 and TRBJ1-5; D call uncertain. Trimming removed 5 bases at V and 0 bases at J, with 7 bases between. CDR3 length: 14 amino acids. The V gene's germline CDR1 is KGHDR and CDR2 SFDVKD. The DNA of the CDR3 is TGTGCCACCAGTGCCGAGGATAGCAATCAGCCCCAGCATTTT. Encoded protein: CATSAEDSNQPQHF.

The gene calls are TRBV15 and TRBJ2-7, with D unresolved. V was shortened by 0 bases and J by 3 bases, with 6 bases between the two germline ends. Germline V CDR1 and CDR2: LNHNV, YYDKDF (reference sequence). The CDR3 consists of 13 residues. The CDR3 protein is CATSREPGYEQYF. CDR3 nucleotides: TGTGCCACCAGCAGAGAGCCGGGCTACGAGCAGTACTTC.

The J gene is TRBJ2-7, the V gene TRBV7-8, with D possibly matching TRBD1 (5 bases). CDR1 is SGHVS, CDR2 FQNEAQ, per germline. The CDR3 totals 14 residues. The V gene lost 0 bases and the J gene lost 6 bases, with 12 bases spanning the gap. Here the CDR3 reads CASSLAGQGREQYV. For the CDR3, the DNA is TGTGCCAGCAGCTTAGCGGGGCAGGGCCGCGAGCAGTACGTC.

The chain uses TRBV7-2 and TRBJ2-7, with 7 bases fitting TRBD1. This CDR3 is built from 16 residues. Trimming at V came to 5 bases and at J to 0 bases, leaving 10 bases not matched to a gene. Germline values: CDR1 SGHTA, CDR2 FQGNSA. CDR3 residues: CASSTLQGKSSYEQYF. In nucleotides, the CDR3 is TGTGCCAGCAGCACTTTACAGGGGAAAAGCTCCTACGAGCAGTACTTC.

The gene calls are TRBV6-5 and TRBJ2-7, with 10 bases lining up with TRBD2. CDR3 size: 15 residues. CDR1 and CDR2 from the germline V gene are MNHEY and SVGAGI. The V and J ends lost 2 bases and 9 bases, in that order; junction bases with no gene match: 10. CDR3 in amino acids: CASSYPLAGYPWQYV. The CDR3 DNA is TGTGCCAGCAGTTACCCACTAGCGGGGTACCCCTGGCAGTACGTC.

This clonotype was recorded at least ten times. The chain combines TRBV6-2 or TRBV6-3 with TRBJ2-1; no firm D call. Trimming took 4 bases from V and 1 from J, leaving 8 bases between them. This CDR3 comprises 14 residues. Germline V CDR1 and CDR2: MNHEY, SVGEGT. The CDR3 coding sequence is TGTGCCAGCAGTTCCGGTTATTCCTACAATGAGCAGTTCTTC. Its protein product is CASSSGYSYNEQFF.

The V and J genes are TRBV7-8 and TRBJ2-7; D not resolved. The V and J ends lost 4 bases and 6 bases respectively, with 7 bases between them. Germline lookup yields CDR1 SGHVS and CDR2 FQNEAQ. The CDR3 has 11 amino acids. The CDR3 DNA sequence: TGTGCCAGCAGCTCCCCGTTCGAGCAGTACTTC. Translating it yields CASSSPFEQYF.

Only a few counts were recorded for this clonotype. CDR3 loop: CATSDLDSASNEQFF. As DNA, the CDR3 is TGTGCCACCAGTGATTTGGATTCTGCGTCCAATGAGCAGTTCTTC. The chain joins TRBV24-1 to TRBJ2-1, with D unresolved. V was trimmed by 0 bases and J by 6 bases, leaving 11 bases between them. Germline V gene sequence: CDR1 KGHDR, CDR2 SFDVKD. The CDR3 covers 15 residues.

This clonotype was picked up a small number of times. CDR3 DNA sequence: TGTGCCAGCAGTTACAGGGACGGCTACTCCTACGAGCAGTACTTC. Translating gives CASSYRDGYSYEQYF. The chain couples TRBV6-2 or TRBV6-3 to TRBJ2-7; D possibly matches TRBD1 or TRBD2 (5 bases each). The CDR3 sequence is 15 residues long. Trimming took off 2 bases at V and 0 bases at J, with 11 bases between the two ends. CDR1 and CDR2 from the germline V gene are MNHEY and SVGEGT.

The chain uses TRBV7-3 and TRBJ2-2; tentatively, D is TRBD2 (6 bases). The length of the CDR3 is 17 residues. Per the germline V gene, CDR1 is SGHTA and CDR2 is FQGTGA. V was clipped by 5 bases and J by 1 base, with 17 bases between them. The CDR3 region has the DNA TGTGCCAGCAGCCACCCCCTGGGCGGGGTGAACACCGGGGAGCTGTTTTTT. The encoded protein is CASSHPLGGVNTGELFF.

This clonotype was observed many times. Germline is not matched at one junction end, which may reflect a read error. This chain connects TRBV5-1 to TRBJ2-7, with TRBD1 matching over 7 bases. Germline assignment: CDR1 SGHRS and CDR2 YFSETQ. The CDR3 spans 14 residues. The CDR3, as DNA: TGTGCCAGCAGTAGACAGGGCAGTTCCTACGAGCAGTACTTC. Its translation: CASSRQGSSYEQYF.

This clonotype showed up just a few times. The rearrangement joins TRBV12-3 or TRBV12-4 to TRBJ2-7, with 7 bases identical to TRBD1. Germline trimming cut 6 bases from V and 3 bases from J; bases unmatched to any gene: 14. This CDR3 comprises 16 residues. Here the CDR3 reads CASSSRQGLTSYEQYF. The DNA of the CDR3 is TGTGCCAGCAGCTCCAGACAGGGATTAACCAGCTACGAGCAGTACTTC.